The rows below give T cell receptor beta chains drawn from one sample of a study of T-cell reconstitution after alpha-beta-depleted transplantation in children. MiXCR, run by TCRdb on the PCR reads, gives a single entry per CDR3 protein. The profile shows some 830,000 distinct CDR3 sequences, 15% to 20% of them singletons. Sequenced here: PBMCs, mostly from graft donor cells, sampled 360 days after TCRalphabeta/CD19-depleted stem cell transplant. The receptors here all came from a male patient between 10 and 17 years old who had a stem cell transplant for acute lymphoblastic leukemia, so the T cells may come from the graft donor. Each CDR3 is given with its conserved first and last residue. The D gene is left open where the match is weak. Rows may omit the clone size; those that give it use once, few, many or a size class.

J	size	D	V	CDR3	DNA
TRBJ2-7	few	TRBD1	TRBV14	CASSQLGQGPEQYF	TGTGCCAGCAGCCAACTCGGACAGGGGCCCGAGCAGTACTTC
TRBJ2-6	.	TRBD1	TRBV10-1	CASRTGSTPLSGANVLTF	TGCGCCAGCAGGACAGGGTCCACCCCTCTCTCTGGGGCCAACGTCCTGACTTTC
TRBJ2-3	.	.	TRBV6-5	CASSYWAETDTQYF	TGTGCCAGCAGTTACTGGGCTGAGACAGATACGCAGTATTTT
TRBJ1-5	many	TRBD1	TRBV10-3	CAISGTGNPQHF	TGTGCCATCAGTGGGACAGGGAACCCCCAGCATTTT
TRBJ2-3	few	.	TRBV20-1	CSARTRGDTQYF	TGCAGTGCTAGAACTAGGGGAGATACGCAGTATTTT
TRBJ2-7	.	.	TRBV14	CASSQQRPSSYEQYF	TGTGCCAGCAGCCAACAGCGTCCTTCCTCCTACGAGCAGTACTTC
TRBJ2-7	few	TRBD1	TRBV29-1	CSAWDRGTLEQYF	TGCAGCGCTTGGGACAGGGGAACCCTCGAGCAGTACTTC
TRBJ2-2	few	.	TRBV5-5	CASSLESGRPGELFF	TGTGCCAGCAGCTTGGAGTCCGGGAGACCCGGGGAGCTGTTTTTT
TRBJ2-2	.	.	TRBV12-3/TRBV12-4	CASSFFGGTNTGELFF	TGTGCCAGCAGTTTCTTTGGGGGGACGAACACCGGGGAGCTGTTTTTT
TRBJ2-1	.	.	TRBV29-1	CSVEDRRTNEQFF	TGCAGCGTTGAAGATCGCAGGACAAATGAGCAGTTCTTC